The T cell receptor (beta chain) described here comes from a study of CD8 T cells in ankylosing spondylitis. Study-wide findings and caveats: Made up of about eight highly homologous variants, a TCR beta motif appeared characteristic of ankylosing spondylitis blood.

This clonotype was seen a few times. Its antigen is unidentified. TCRdb reprocessed the 5' RACE reads with MiXCR, giving one entry per CDR3 protein. The sample has a few hundred thousand distinct CDR3 sequences; approximately 16% are singletons. The CDR3 covers 14 residues. V gave up 2 bases and J gave up 1 base, with 10 bases separating them. The V gene's germline CDR1 is SGHRS and CDR2 YFSETQ. The origin of this receptor is a male donor with ankylosing spondylitis. This chain joins TRBV5-1 and TRBJ2-7; D call uncertain. Material: blood, either unsorted or a sorted T cell fraction (not recorded which). CDR3 in DNA: TGCGCCAGCAGCTTCGGTGCCGGGTCCTACGAGCAGTACTTC. It is translated as CASSFGAGSYEQYF.